This entry features one TCR beta chain sequence. What it binds is not known. V was shortened by 6 bases and J by 8 bases, with 19 bases between the two germline ends. CDR3 length: 14 residues. Germline lookup yields CDR1 SGHTA and CDR2 FQGTGA. It was patients with CD8+CD57+ cell expansion by flow cytometry who were chosen for sequencing. The record originates from a study of CD8+CD57+ T cells in acquired aplastic anemia. Study-level background: Sorted CD4+ and CD8+ cells gave an average of 3.2 ug of DNA. Overall study results and limits: Both patients and controls carried the same twenty-nine CD8+ CDR3 sequences.

Genomic DNA was employed as the template in profiling TCR beta VDJ and CDR3. From the reads, TCRdb called clonotypes with MiXCR, one entry per CDR3 protein. The sample lists 200,000 to 250,000 distinct CDR3 sequences, approximately 45% seen once, with over 7.5% in the top ten. This receptor was obtained from a human donor with aplastic anemia. The sample consisted of sorted CD4+, CD8+, or CD8+CD57+ T cells (not recorded which) from PBMCs. This rearrangement joins TRBV7-3 to TRBJ1-2; D possibly corresponds to TRBD1 (5 bases). The CDR3 bases are TGTGCCAGCAGTCAAGACCGGGGGTTAGGGGGCTACACCTTC. Its translation is CASSQDRGLGGYTF.